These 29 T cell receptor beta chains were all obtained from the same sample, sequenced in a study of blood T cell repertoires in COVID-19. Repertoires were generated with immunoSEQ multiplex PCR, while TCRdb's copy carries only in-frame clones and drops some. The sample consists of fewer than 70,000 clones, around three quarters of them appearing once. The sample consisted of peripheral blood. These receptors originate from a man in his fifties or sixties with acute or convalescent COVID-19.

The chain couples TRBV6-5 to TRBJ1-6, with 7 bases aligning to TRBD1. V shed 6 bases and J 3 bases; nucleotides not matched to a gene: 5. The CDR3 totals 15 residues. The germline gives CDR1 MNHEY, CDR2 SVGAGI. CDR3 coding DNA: TGTGCCAGCAGGCTGGGGGACAGCTATAATTCACCCCTCCACTTT. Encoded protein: CASRLGDSYNSPLHF.

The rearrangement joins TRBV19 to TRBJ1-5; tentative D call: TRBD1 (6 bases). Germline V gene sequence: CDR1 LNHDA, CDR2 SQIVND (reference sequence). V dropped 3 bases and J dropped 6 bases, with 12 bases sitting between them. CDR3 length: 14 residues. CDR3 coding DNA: TGTGCCAGTAGTATGACCCAGGGGAGTCAGCCCCAGCATTTT. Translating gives CASSMTQGSQPQHF.

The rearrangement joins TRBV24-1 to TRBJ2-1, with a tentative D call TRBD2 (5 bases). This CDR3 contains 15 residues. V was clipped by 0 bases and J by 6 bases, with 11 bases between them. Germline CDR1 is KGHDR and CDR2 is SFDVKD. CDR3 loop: CATSDLGSEINEQFF. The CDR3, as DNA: TGTGCCACCAGTGATTTGGGGAGCGAGATCAATGAGCAGTTCTTC.

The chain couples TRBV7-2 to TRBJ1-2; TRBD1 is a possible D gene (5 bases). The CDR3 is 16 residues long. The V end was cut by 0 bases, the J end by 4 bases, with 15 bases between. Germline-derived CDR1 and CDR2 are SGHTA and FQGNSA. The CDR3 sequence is CASSLAREGAPYGYTF. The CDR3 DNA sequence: TGTGCCAGCAGCTTAGCGCGTGAAGGGGCCCCCTATGGCTACACCTTC.

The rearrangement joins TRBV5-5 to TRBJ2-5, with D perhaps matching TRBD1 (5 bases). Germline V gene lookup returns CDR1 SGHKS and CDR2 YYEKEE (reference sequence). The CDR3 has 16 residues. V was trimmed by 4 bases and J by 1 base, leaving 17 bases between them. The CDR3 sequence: CASSSLQGSLQETQYF. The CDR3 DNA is TGTGCCAGCAGCAGCCTCCAGGGATCCCTCCAAGAGACCCAGTACTTC.

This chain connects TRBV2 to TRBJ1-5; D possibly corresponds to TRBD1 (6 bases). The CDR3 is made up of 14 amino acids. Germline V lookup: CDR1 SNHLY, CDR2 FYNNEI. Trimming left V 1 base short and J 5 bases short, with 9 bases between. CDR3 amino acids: CASSEEGGHQPQHF. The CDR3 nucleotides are TGTGCCAGCAGTGAAGAGGGGGGGCATCAGCCCCAGCATTTT.

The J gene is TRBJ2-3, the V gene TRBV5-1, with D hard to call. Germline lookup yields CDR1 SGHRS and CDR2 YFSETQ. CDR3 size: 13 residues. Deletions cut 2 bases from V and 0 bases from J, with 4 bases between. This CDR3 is CASSLSSTDTQYF. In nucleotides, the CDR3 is TGCGCCAGCAGCTTATCGAGCACAGATACGCAGTATTTT.

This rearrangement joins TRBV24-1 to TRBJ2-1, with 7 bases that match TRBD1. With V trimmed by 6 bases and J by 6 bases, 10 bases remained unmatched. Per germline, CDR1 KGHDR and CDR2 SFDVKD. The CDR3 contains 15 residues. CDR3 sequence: CATSQRQGRLNEQFF. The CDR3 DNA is TGTGCCACCAGTCAAAGACAGGGACGGCTCAATGAGCAGTTCTTC.

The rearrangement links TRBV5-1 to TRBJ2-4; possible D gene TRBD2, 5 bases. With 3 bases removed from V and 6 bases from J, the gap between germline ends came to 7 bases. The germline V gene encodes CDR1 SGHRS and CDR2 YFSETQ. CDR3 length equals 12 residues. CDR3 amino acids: CASSSEGNIQYF. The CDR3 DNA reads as TGCGCCAGCAGCTCTGAGGGAAACATTCAGTACTTC.

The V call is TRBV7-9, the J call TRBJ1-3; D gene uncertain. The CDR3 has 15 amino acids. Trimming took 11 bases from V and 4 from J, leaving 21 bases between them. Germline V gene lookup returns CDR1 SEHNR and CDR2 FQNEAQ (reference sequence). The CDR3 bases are TGTGCCGGAGGAACGACGGGAGCTCAGGGAAACACCATATATTTT. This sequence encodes CAGGTTGAQGNTIYF.

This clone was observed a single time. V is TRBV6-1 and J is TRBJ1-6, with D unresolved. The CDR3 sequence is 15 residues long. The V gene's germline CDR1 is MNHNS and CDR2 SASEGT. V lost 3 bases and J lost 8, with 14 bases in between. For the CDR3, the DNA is TGTGCCAGCAGTGATCTAACAGTACAATATTCACCCCTCCACTTT. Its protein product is CASSDLTVQYSPLHF.

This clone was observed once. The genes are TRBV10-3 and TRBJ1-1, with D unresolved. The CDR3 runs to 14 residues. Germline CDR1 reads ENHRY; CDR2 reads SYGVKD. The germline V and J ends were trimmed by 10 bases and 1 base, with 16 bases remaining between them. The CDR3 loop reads CASTRSLGNTEAFF. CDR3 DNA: TGTGCCAGTACTCGGAGTTTGGGGAACACTGAAGCTTTCTTT.

The CDR3 coding sequence is TGTGCCACCAGTGGGAGCTCGGAGGAGGAAAAACTGTTTTTT. It specifies CATSGSSEEEKLFF. This chain uses TRBV24-1 with TRBJ1-4; D unresolved. V was shortened by 5 bases and J by 8 bases, with 14 bases between the two germline ends. The germline V gene has CDR1 KGHDR and CDR2 SFDVKD. The CDR3 sequence is 14 residues long.

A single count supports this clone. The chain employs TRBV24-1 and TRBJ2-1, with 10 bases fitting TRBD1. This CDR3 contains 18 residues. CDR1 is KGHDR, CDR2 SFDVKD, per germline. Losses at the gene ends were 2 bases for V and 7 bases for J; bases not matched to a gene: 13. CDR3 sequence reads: CATSDSPQMGQGTNEQFF. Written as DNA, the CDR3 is TGTGCCACCAGTGATTCTCCGCAAATGGGACAGGGGACAAATGAGCAGTTCTTC.

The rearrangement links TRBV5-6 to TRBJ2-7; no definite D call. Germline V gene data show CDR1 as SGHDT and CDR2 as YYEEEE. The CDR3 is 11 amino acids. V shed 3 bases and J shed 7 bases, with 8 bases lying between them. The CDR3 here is CASSSYSEQYF. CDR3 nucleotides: TGTGCCAGCAGCTCCTACAGTGAGCAGTACTTC. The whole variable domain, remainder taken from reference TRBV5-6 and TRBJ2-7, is DAGVTQSPTHLIKTRGQQVTLRCSPKSGHDTVSWYQQALGQGPQFIFQYYEEEERQRGNFPDRFSGHQFPNYSSELNVNALLLGDSALYLCASSSYSEQYFGPGTRLTVT.

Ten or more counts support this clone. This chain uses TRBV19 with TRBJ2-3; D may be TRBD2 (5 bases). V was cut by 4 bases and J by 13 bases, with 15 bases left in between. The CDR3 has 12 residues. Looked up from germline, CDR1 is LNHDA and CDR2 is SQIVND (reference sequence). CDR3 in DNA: TGTGCCAGTAGTACCTCAGGAGGCAAGGAGTATTTT. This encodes CASSTSGGKEYF.

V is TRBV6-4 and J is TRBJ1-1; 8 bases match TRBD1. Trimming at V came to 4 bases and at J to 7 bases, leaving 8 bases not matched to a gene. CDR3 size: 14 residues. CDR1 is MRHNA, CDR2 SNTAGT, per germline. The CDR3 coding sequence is TGTGCCAGCAGTGCCCAGGGGGCTTTGAGTGAAGCTTTCTTT. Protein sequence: CASSAQGALSEAFF.

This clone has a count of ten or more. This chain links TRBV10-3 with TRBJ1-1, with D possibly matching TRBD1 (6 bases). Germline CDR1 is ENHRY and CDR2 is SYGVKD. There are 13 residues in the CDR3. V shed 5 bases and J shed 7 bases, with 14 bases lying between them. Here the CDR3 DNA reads TGTGCCATCAGTACAGGGACCTGGAGTGAAGCTTTCTTT. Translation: CAISTGTWSEAFF.

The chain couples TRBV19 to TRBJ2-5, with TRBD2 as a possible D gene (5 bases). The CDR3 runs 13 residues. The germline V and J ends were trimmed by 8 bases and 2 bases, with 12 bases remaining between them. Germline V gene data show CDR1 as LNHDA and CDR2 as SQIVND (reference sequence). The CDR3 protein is CASSGGSQETQYF. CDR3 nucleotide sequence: TGTGCCAGTTCCGGAGGTTCTCAAGAGACCCAGTACTTC.

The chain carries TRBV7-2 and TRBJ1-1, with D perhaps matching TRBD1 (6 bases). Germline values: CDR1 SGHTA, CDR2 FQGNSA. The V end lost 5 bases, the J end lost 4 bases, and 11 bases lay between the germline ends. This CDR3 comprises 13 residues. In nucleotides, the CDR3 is TGTGCCAGCAGCCAGAAGGACAGCACTGAAGCTTTCTTT. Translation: CASSQKDSTEAFF.

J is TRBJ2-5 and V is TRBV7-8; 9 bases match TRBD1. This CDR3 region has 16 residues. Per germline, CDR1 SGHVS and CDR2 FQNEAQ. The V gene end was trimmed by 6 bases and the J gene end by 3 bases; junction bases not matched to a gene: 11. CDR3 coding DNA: TGTGCCAGCAGTTCGACCACGGGACAGGGAAAAGAGACCCAGTACTTC. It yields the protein CASSSTTGQGKETQYF.

The CDR3 nucleotides are TGTGCCAGCACCCTAGGAGGTGTATCTGGAAACACCATATATTTT. The encoded protein is CASTLGGVSGNTIYF. The J gene is TRBJ1-3, the V gene TRBV9; D not certain. Germline V lookup: CDR1 SGDLS, CDR2 YYNGEE. This CDR3 has 15 residues. With 6 bases removed from V and 1 base from J, the gap between germline ends came to 14 bases.

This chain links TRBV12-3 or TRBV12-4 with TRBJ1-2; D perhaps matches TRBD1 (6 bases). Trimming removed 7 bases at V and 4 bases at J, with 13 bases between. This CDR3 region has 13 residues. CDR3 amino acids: CASTPTGTYGYTF. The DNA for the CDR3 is TGTGCCAGCACCCCGACAGGAACCTATGGCTACACCTTC.

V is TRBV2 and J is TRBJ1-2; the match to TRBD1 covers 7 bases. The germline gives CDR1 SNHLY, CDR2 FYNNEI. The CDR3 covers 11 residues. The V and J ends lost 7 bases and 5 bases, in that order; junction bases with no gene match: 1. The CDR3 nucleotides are TGTGCCAGCACGACAGGGTATGGCTACACCTTC. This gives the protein CASTTGYGYTF.

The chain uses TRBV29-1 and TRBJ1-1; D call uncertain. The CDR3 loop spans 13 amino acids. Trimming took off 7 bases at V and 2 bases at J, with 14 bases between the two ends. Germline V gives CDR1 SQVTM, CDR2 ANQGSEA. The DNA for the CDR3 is TGCAGCGCCGAATACTCCTCAAACACTGAAGCTTTCTTT. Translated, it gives CSAEYSSNTEAFF.

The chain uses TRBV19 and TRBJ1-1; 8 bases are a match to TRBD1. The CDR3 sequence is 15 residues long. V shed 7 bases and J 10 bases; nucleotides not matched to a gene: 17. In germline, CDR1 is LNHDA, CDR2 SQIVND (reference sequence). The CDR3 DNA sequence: TGTGCCAGTACGCCTTCCGGACAGGGTGGCTCGGGAGCTTTCTTT. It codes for CASTPSGQGGSGAFF.

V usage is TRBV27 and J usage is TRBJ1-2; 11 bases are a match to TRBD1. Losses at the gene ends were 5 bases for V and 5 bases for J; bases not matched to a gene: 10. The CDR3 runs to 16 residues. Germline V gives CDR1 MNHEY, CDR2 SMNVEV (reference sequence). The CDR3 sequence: CASSPGTGGLLYGYTF. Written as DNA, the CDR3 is TGTGCCAGCAGTCCCGGGACAGGGGGACTACTTTATGGCTACACCTTC.

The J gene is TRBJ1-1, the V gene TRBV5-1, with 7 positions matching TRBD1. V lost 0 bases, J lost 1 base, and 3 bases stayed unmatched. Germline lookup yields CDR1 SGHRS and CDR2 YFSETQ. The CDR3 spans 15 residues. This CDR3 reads CASSLATGKNTEAFF. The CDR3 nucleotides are TGCGCCAGCAGCTTGGCGACAGGGAAGAACACTGAAGCTTTCTTT.

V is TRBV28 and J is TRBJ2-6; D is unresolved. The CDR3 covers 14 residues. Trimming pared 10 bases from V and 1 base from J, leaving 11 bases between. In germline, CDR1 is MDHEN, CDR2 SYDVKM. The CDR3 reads CATLARSGANVLTF. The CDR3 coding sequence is TGTGCCACTCTGGCCAGGTCTGGGGCCAACGTCCTGACTTTC.